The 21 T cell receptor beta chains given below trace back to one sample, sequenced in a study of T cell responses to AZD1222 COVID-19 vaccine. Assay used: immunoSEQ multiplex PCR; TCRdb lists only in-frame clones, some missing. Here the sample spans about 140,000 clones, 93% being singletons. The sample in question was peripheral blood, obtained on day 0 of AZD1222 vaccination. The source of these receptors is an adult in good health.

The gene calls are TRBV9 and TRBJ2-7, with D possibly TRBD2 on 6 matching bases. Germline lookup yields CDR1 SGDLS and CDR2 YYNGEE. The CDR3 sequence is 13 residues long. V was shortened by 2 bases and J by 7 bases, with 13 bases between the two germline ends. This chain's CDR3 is CASSVSLAGEQYF. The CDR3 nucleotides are TGTGCCAGCAGCGTGTCACTAGCAGGGGAGCAGTACTTC.

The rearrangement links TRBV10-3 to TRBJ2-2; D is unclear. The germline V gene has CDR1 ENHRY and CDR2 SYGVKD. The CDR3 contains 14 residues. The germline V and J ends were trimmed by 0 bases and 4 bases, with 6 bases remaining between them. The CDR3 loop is CAISESMTTGELFF. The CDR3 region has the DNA TGTGCCATCAGTGAGTCGATGACCACCGGGGAGCTGTTTTTT.

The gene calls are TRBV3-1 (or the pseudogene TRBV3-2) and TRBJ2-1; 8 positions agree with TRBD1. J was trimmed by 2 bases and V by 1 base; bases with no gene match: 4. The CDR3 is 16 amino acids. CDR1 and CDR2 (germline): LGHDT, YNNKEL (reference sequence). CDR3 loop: CASSQADRGTYNEQFF. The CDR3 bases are TGTGCCAGCAGCCAAGCCGACAGGGGAACCTACAATGAGCAGTTCTTC.

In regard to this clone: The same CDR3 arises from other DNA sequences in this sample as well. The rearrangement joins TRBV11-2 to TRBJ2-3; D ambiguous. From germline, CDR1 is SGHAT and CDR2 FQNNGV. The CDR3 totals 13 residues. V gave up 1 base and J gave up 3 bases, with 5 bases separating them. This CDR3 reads CASSLGGTDTQYF. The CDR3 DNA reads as TGTGCCAGCAGCTTAGGGGGTACAGATACGCAGTATTTT. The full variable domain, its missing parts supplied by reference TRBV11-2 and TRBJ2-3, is EAGVAQSPRYKIIEKRQSVAFWCNPISGHATLYWYQQILGQGPKLLIQFQNNGVVDDSQLPKDRFSAERLKGVDSTLKIQPAKLEDSAVYLCASSLGGTDTQYFGPGTRLTVL.

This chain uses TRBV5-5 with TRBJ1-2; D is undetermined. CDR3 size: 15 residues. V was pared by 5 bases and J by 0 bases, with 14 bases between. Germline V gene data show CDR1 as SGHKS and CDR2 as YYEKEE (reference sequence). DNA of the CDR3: TGTGCCAGCAGTGCCGCATGGGGAGCTAACTATGGCTACACCTTC. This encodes CASSAAWGANYGYTF.

CDR3 coding DNA: TGTGCCAGCAGTCACAGACAGGACATGAACACTGAAGCTTTCTTT. This sequence encodes CASSHRQDMNTEAFF. The V call is TRBV28, the J call TRBJ1-1, with D possibly being TRBD1 (6 bases). The V gene's germline CDR1 is MDHEN and CDR2 SYDVKM. Trimming took 5 bases from V and 0 from J, leaving 13 bases between them. The CDR3 runs 15 residues. The full variable domain, with the rest looked up from reference TRBV28 and TRBJ1-1, is DVKVTQSSRYLVKRTGEKVFLECVQDMDHENMFWYRQDPGLGLRLIYFSYDVKMKEKGDIPEGYSVSREKKERFSLILESASTNQTSMYLCASSHRQDMNTEAFFGQGTRLTVV.

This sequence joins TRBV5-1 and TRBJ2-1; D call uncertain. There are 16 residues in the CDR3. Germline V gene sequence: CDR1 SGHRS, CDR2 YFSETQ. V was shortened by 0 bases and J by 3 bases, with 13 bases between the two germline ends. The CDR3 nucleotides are TGCGCCAGCAGCTTGGTAACGGTGTCAGACTACAATGAGCAGTTCTTC. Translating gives CASSLVTVSDYNEQFF.

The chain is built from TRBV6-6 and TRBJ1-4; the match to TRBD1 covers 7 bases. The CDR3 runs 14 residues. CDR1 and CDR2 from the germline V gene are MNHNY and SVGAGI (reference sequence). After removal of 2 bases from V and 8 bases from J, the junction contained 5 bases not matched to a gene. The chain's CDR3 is CASSYAGGREKLFF. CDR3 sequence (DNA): TGTGCCAGCAGTTACGCAGGGGGTCGGGAAAAACTGTTTTTT.

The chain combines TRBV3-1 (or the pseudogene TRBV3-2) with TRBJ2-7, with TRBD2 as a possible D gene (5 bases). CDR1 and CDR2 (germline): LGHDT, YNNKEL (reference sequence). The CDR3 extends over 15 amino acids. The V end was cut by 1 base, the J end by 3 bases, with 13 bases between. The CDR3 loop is CASSQAPLGNYEQYF. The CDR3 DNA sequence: TGTGCCAGCAGCCAAGCCCCACTAGGGAACTACGAGCAGTACTTC.

The CDR3 sequence: CASSKVTSGSSYNEQFF. The CDR3, as DNA: TGTGCCAGCAGCAAAGTCACTAGCGGTAGCTCCTACAATGAGCAGTTCTTC. The chain uses TRBV3-1 (or the pseudogene TRBV3-2) and TRBJ2-1; 8 bases are a match to TRBD2. The CDR3 has 17 amino acids. V shed 5 bases, J shed 0 bases, and the junction held 9 bases outside the gene matches. Germline loops: CDR1 LGHDT, CDR2 YNNKEL (reference sequence).

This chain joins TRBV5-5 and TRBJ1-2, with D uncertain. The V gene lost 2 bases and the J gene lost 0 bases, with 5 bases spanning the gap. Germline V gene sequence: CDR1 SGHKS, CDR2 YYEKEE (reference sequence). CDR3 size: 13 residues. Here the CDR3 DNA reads TGTGCCAGCAGCTTAAGGACTAACTATGGCTACACCTTC. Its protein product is CASSLRTNYGYTF.

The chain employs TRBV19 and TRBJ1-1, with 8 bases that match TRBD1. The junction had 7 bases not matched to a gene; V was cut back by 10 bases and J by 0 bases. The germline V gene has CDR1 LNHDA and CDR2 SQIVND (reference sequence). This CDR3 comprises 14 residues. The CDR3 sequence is CATSDRGVNTEAFF. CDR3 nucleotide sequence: TGTGCCACCTCAGACAGGGGCGTGAACACTGAAGCTTTCTTT.

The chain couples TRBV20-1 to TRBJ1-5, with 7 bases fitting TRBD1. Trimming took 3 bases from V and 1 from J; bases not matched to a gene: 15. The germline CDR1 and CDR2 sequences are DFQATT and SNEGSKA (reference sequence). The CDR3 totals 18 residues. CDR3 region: CSASRPIGGGLSNQPQHF. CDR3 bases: TGCAGTGCTAGTCGCCCCATTGGAGGGGGCCTAAGCAATCAGCCCCAGCATTTT.

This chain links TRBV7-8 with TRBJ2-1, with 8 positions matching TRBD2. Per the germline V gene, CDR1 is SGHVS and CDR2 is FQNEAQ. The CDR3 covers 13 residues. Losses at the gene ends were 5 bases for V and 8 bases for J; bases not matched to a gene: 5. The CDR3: CASSPPLADEQFF. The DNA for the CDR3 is TGTGCCAGCAGCCCCCCACTAGCGGATGAGCAGTTCTTC.

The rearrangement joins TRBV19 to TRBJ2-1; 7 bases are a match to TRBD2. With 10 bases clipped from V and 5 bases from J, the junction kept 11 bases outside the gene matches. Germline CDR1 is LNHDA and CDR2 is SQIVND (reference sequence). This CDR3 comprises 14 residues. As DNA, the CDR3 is TGTGCCACTTCGACCGGGACTAATCACAATGAGCAGTTCTTC. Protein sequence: CATSTGTNHNEQFF.

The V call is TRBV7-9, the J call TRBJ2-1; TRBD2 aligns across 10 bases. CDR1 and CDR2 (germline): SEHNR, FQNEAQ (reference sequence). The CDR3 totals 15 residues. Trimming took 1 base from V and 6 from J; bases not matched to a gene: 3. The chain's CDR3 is CASSLVSGRANEQFF. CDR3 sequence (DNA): TGTGCCAGCAGCTTAGTAAGCGGGAGGGCCAATGAGCAGTTCTTC.

CDR3 DNA: TGTGCCAGCAGCTTTTGGACAGGGGGCCGGGGTGGCTACACCTTC. It is translated as CASSFWTGGRGGYTF. This chain connects TRBV5-4 to TRBJ1-2; 11 positions match TRBD1. This CDR3 is 15 amino acids long. V shed 2 bases, J shed 7 bases, and the junction held 7 bases outside the gene matches. Germline CDR1 reads SGHNT; CDR2 reads YYREEE (reference sequence). Full variable domain (remainder filled in from reference TRBV5-4 and TRBJ1-2): ETGVTQSPTHLIKTRGQQVTLRCSSQSGHNTVSWYQQALGQGPQFIFQYYREEENGRGNFPPRFSGLQFPNYSSELNVNALELDDSALYLCASSFWTGGRGGYTFGSGTRLTVV.

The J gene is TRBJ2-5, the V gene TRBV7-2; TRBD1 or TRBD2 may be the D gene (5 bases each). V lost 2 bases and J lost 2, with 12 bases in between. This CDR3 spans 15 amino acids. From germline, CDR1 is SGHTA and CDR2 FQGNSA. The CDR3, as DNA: TGTGCCAGCAGCTTAACGGGGACCACTCAAGAGACCCAGTACTTC. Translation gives CASSLTGTTQETQYF.

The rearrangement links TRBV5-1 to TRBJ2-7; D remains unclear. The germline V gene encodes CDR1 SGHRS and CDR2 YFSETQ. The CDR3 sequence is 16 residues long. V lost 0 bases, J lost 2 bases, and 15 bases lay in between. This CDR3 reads CASSLAGGPVTYEQYF. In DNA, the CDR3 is TGCGCCAGCAGCTTGGCCGGCGGTCCGGTAACCTACGAGCAGTACTTC.

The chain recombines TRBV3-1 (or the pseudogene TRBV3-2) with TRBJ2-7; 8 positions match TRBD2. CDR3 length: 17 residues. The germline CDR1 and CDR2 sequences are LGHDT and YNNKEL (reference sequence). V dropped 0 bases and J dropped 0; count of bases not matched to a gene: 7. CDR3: CASSQESRLAGSYEQYF. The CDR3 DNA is TGTGCCAGCAGCCAAGAATCAAGGCTAGCGGGCTCCTACGAGCAGTACTTC.

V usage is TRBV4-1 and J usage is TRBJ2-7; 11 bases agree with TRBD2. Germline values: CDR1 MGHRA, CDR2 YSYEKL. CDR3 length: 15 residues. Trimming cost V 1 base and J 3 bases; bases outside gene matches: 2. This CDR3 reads CASSQVLAGDYEQYF. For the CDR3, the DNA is TGCGCCAGCAGCCAAGTACTAGCGGGAGACTACGAGCAGTACTTC.